This T cell receptor beta chain was sequenced in a study of beta chain features in type 1 diabetes. In the study overall: Age, gender and cell yields were similar between patients and healthy donors. Findings of the study overall: For type 1 diabetes patients, VDJ junctions showed fewer insertions and more deletions. Patients with Type 1 diabetes showed moderately but significantly shorter TCRB CDR3s in all four CD4+ subsets.

The CDR3 totals 15 residues. Trimming removed 4 bases from V and 4 bases from J; junction bases left unmatched: 9. Germline CDR1 reads LGHNA; CDR2 reads YSLEER. With regard to this clone: The antigen is undetermined.

Naive, central memory, regulatory and stem cell-like memory cells within the CD4+ compartment were sorted using CD45RO/CCR7/CD25/CD127/CD95/CD27. The sequenced template was cDNA made from the entire isolated RNA. Only in-frame clones appear in the TCRdb table, and some are missing; sequencing was by immunoSEQ multiplex PCR. The sample includes approximately 360,000 clones, about 12% of them seen just once. The sample consisted of naive CD4+ T cells from blood. The clonotype originates from a woman under 30 with type 1 diabetes. The chain joins TRBV4-3 to TRBJ1-2, with TRBD1 matching over 7 bases. The CDR3 DNA reads TGCGCCAGCAGCCGTTCACAAGGGGGCGTCTATGGCTACACCTTC. It specifies CASSRSQGGVYGYTF.